Listed here are 15 T cell receptor beta chains from one sample, sequenced in a study of T cells in women clearing cervical HPV infection. Generated by immunoSEQ multiplex PCR, the TCRdb table keeps only in-frame clones and is missing some. Its table lists roughly 49,000 clones. Material for sequencing was blood buffy coat. Source of these receptors: a woman aged 18-69 years with a cervical HPV16 infection that either progressed to CIN3+ or cleared (not recorded which).

As to this clone: The read is 3 residues too short to cover the CDR3 end, so that end is filled in from the germline J gene. V and J are TRBV2 and TRBJ2-3, with TRBD2 matching over 9 bases. The CDR3 loop spans 15 amino acids. The germline gives CDR1 SNHLY, CDR2 FYNNEI. V dropped 4 bases and J dropped 5; count of bases not matched to a gene: 7. Incomplete CDR3 DNA: TGTGCCAGCAGTGCCGAGCGGGGGGCGGGAGATACG. Protein product: CASSAERGAGDT. The CDR3 in its entirety is CASSAERGAGDTQYF.

Concerning this clone itself: The read terminates 3 residues ahead of where the CDR3 ends, so the germline J gene completes it. J is TRBJ1-1 and V is TRBV5-1; no clear D gene. Germline-derived CDR1 and CDR2 are SGHRS and YFSETQ. CDR3 length: 14 amino acids. V lost 1 base and J 1 base, leaving 8 bases between the germline ends. CDR3 sequence reads: CASSLQSGNTEAFF. CDR3 bases read: TGCGCCAGCAGCTTGCAATCGGGGAACACTGAA.

On this clone: The read is 3 residues too short to cover the CDR3 end, so that end is filled in from the germline J gene. The chain carries TRBV2 and TRBJ1-1; the D is unclear. V lost 6 bases to trimming and J lost 1 base, with 9 bases between them. The CDR3 covers 13 residues. The germline V gene encodes CDR1 SNHLY and CDR2 FYNNEI. CDR3 sequence: CASRIYGNTEAFF. Partial CDR3 DNA: TGTGCCAGCAGGATCTACGGGAACACTGAA.

Worth noting for this clone: The CDR3 is cut off 3 residues early in the read; its end comes from the germline J gene. This rearrangement joins TRBV6-4 to TRBJ1-2; 7 bases are a match to TRBD1. Trimming removed 5 bases from V and 4 bases from J; junction bases left unmatched: 7. CDR1 MRHNA and CDR2 SNTAGT come from the germline V gene. CDR3 length equals 14 residues. This CDR3 is CASSSPGGTYGYTF. CDR3 bases read: TGTGCCAGCAGTTCTCCAGGGGGGACCTATGGC.

Turning to this clone: The read halts 3 residues ahead of the CDR3 end, with the missing end drawn from the germline J gene. The chain employs TRBV5-4 and TRBJ2-3; D possibly matches TRBD1 or TRBD2 (6 bases each). The CDR3 has 14 residues. Per the germline V gene, CDR1 is SGHNT and CDR2 is YYREEE (reference sequence). The CDR3 spells CASVGGGRMETQYF. The DNA read from the CDR3 is TGTGCCAGCGTCGGAGGGGGTCGAATGGAGACG.

As regards this clone: The CDR3 end lies 3 residues beyond the end of the read and is filled in from the germline J gene. The chain carries TRBV20-1 and TRBJ1-4, with D tentatively TRBD1 (5 bases). The germline CDR1 and CDR2 sequences are DFQATT and SNEGSKA (reference sequence). V was pared by 2 bases and J by 8 bases, with 12 bases between. The CDR3 is 13 amino acids. CDR3 in amino acids: CSARLAGREKLFF. The DNA read from the CDR3 is TGCAGTGCTAGACTGGCAGGGAGGGAAAAA.

On this clone itself: The read comes to an end 3 residues before the CDR3 does, leaving the germline J gene to fill in the end. The chain carries TRBV28 and TRBJ2-4; D is tentatively TRBD1 or TRBD2 (5 bases each). Germline V lookup: CDR1 MDHEN, CDR2 SYDVKM. CDR3 length: 10 amino acids. CDR3 bases read: TGTGCCAGCGGACGAGGGGAT. This gives the protein CASGRGD. The whole CDR3 sequence reads CASGRGDQYF.

Turning to this clone: The CDR3 end is not reached by the read, which stops 3 residues before it; the germline J gene fills it in. This chain links TRBV6-4 with TRBJ2-2; TRBD2 might be the D (6 bases). Trimming stripped 2 bases from V and 6 bases from J, with 10 bases between. CDR1 is MRHNA and CDR2 is SNTAGT in the germline V gene. The length of the CDR3 is 14 residues. The CDR3 region is CASSDGDSSGELFF. The DNA read from the CDR3 is TGTGCCAGCAGTGACGGGGACTCATCCGGGGAG.

Worth noting for this clone: The observed sequence ends 3 residues before the CDR3 terminus, with the missing tail filled in from the germline J gene. The V call is TRBV19, the J call TRBJ1-4, with 7 bases matching TRBD1. Germline V gene lookup returns CDR1 LNHDA and CDR2 SQIVND (reference sequence). Trimming removed 5 bases from V and 5 bases from J; junction bases left unmatched: 8. The CDR3 sequence is 15 residues long. The sequenced CDR3 bases are TGTGCCAGTAGTCCGCGGGACAGAGAAAATGAAAAA. Translation gives CASSPRDRENEK. The entire CDR3 protein is CASSPRDRENEKLFF. The full variable domain, with the rest looked up from reference TRBV19 and TRBJ1-4, is DGGITQSPKYLFRKEGQNVTLSCEQNLNHDAMYWYRQDPGQGLRLIYYSQIVNDFQKGDIAEGYSVSREKKESFPLTVTSAQKNPTAFYLCASSPRDRENEKLFFGSGTQLSVL.

Note on this clone: The read terminates 3 residues before the CDR3 end, so the remaining end is supplied by the germline J gene. The chain joins TRBV13 to TRBJ1-6, with D tentatively TRBD1 (5 bases). Germline V gene sequence: CDR1 PRHDT, CDR2 FYEKMQ (reference sequence). This CDR3 has 19 residues. V lost 5 bases and J 9 bases, leaving 29 bases between the germline ends. The DNA read from the CDR3 is TGTGCCAGCAGCATACTTCGGGGGGTTTATGGCAGCCCCTTTTCACCC. Translating it yields CASSILRGVYGSPFSP. The whole CDR3 region reads CASSILRGVYGSPFSPLHF.

Concerning this clone: The sequenced fragment ends 3 residues before the CDR3 boundary, so the rest is inferred from the germline J gene. The chain employs TRBV19 and TRBJ2-2; TRBD1 aligns across 9 bases. This CDR3 is built from 13 residues. Germline V gene data show CDR1 as LNHDA and CDR2 as SQIVND (reference sequence). V shed 7 bases and J 5 bases; nucleotides not matched to a gene: 2. The CDR3 loop reads CASTTGGTGELFF. The sequenced CDR3 bases are TGTGCCAGTACGACAGGGGGGACCGGGGAG.

Notes on this clone: The read terminates 3 residues before the CDR3 end, so the remaining end is supplied by the germline J gene. V gene TRBV10-1 combines with J gene TRBJ1-6; tentative D call: TRBD1 (5 bases). Germline V gives CDR1 WNHNN, CDR2 SYGVQD (reference sequence). The CDR3 runs to 15 residues. Deletions cut 5 bases from V and 5 bases from J, with 13 bases between. CDR3 bases read: TGCGCCAGCAGTACCAAGACAGCAGATAATTCACCC. The encoded protein is CASSTKTADNSP. The full-length CDR3 reads as CASSTKTADNSPLHF.

Remarks on this clone: Read sequence stops 3 residues before the CDR3 end, and the germline J gene provides the missing end. The chain combines TRBV7-9 with TRBJ2-3; 9 bases are shared with TRBD2. The CDR3 sequence is 15 residues long. CDR1 and CDR2 (germline): SEHNR, FQNEAQ (reference sequence). The CDR3 DNA, read in part, is TGTGCCAGCAGCTTACCAGCGGGGGGCCAAGAGACG. It is translated as CASSLPAGGQET. The whole CDR3 sequence is CASSLPAGGQETQYF.

Regarding this clone: The read falls 3 residues short of the CDR3 end, and the missing part is taken from the germline J gene. The rearrangement links TRBV9 to TRBJ2-7; D not certain. Trimming removed 0 bases at V and 0 bases at J, with 10 bases between. CDR3 size: 15 residues. Germline CDR1 reads SGDLS; CDR2 reads YYNGEE. CDR3 sequence: CASSVGPGSSYEQYF. CDR3 DNA, as far as it was read: TGTGCCAGCAGCGTAGGGCCAGGAAGCTCCTACGAG.

Comment on this clone: The read comes to an end 3 residues before the CDR3 does, leaving the germline J gene to fill in the end. The genes are TRBV29-1 and TRBJ2-2; TRBD1 matches 9 bases. CDR3 length: 16 amino acids. Germline V gives CDR1 SQVTM, CDR2 ANQGSEA. The DNA read from the CDR3 is TGCAGCGTTTCGACAGGGGGACGCTCTGGGGCCAACGTG. Its translation: CSVSTGGRSGANV. The CDR3 in full is CSVSTGGRSGANVLFF.